A selection of T cell receptor beta chains follows, all from one sample in a study of vaccination and CD4 T cells after COVID-19. Antigens for these TCRs are unknown. MiXCR, run by TCRdb on the PCR reads, gives a single entry per CDR3 protein. The table shows around 19,000 distinct CDR3 sequences, with roughly 54% occurring only once. The sample was CD4+ T cells from blood, cultured in vitro. These receptors were taken from a human donor who had recovered from COVID-19. Both conserved end residues are part of each CDR3. The D gene is left open where the match is weak. Only part of the rows carry a size: once, few, many, or a class if the clone is expanded.

d_gene	v_gene	abundance	j_gene	CDR3nt	CDR3aa
NA	TRBV7-8	NA	TRBJ2-5	TGTGCCAGCAGCCTCGGGGGTTATCGGGAGACCCAGTACTTC	CASSLGGYRETQYF
NA	TRBV15	few	TRBJ2-5	TGTGCCACCAGCCGGGCCCTCTTGGAGACCCAGTACTTC	CATSRALLETQYF
TRBD2	TRBV19	NA	TRBJ2-7	TGTGCCAGTAGTATACGGCTAGCGGGAGCGAACGAGCAGTACTTC	CASSIRLAGANEQYF
TRBD2	TRBV6-2/TRBV6-3	NA	TRBJ2-3	TGTGCCAGCAGTTATCGGGGCCCCGGGTCTAGCGGCCTCACAGATACGCAGTATTTT	CASSYRGPGSSGLTDTQYF
TRBD2	TRBV11-2	NA	TRBJ2-5	TGTGCCAGCAGCTTAGATCATAGGGGACTAGCGGGCTATCAAGAGACCCAGTACTTC	CASSLDHRGLAGYQETQYF
TRBD2	TRBV28	NA	TRBJ2-3	TGTGCCAGCAGTCCGGGGGGGGGAGGCACAGATACGCAGTATTTT	CASSPGGGGTDTQYF
NA	TRBV18	NA	TRBJ2-7	TGTGCCAGCTCACCACGGACGAGCTCCTACGAGCAGTACTTC	CASSPRTSSYEQYF
NA	TRBV7-9	NA	TRBJ2-4	TGTGCCAGCAGCTTTGGCCAGGGGCACATTCAGTACTTC	CASSFGQGHIQYF
NA	TRBV12-3/TRBV12-4	NA	TRBJ2-2	TGTGCCAGCAGTCCCGAACCGGGGGGCCAGGGGGCGGACACCGGGGAGCTGTTTTTT	CASSPEPGGQGADTGELFF
NA	TRBV7-8	NA	TRBJ1-1	TGTGCCAGCAGCTTAGTCCTGTACGTGAACACTGAAGCTTTCTTT	CASSLVLYVNTEAFF
TRBD1	TRBV11-3	NA	TRBJ1-3	TGTGCCAGCAGCCCCGGACAGGGGAATGGAAACACCATATATTTT	CASSPGQGNGNTIYF
NA	TRBV7-2	few	TRBJ1-2	TGTGCCAGCAGCCTACACAGGACCGCTAACTATGGCTACACCTTC	CASSLHRTANYGYTF
NA	TRBV5-1	NA	TRBJ2-2	TGCGCCAGCAAGAATAGAGACACCGGGGAGCTGTTTTTT	CASKNRDTGELFF
TRBD1	TRBV19	NA	TRBJ2-7	TGTGCCAGTAGCCCCCGCAGGGACAGGGGTTTCTACGAGCAGTACTTC	CASSPRRDRGFYEQYF
TRBD1	TRBV7-9	NA	TRBJ2-5	TGTGCCAGCAGCTTCCGGGACAGGGGGCCCCGTCAAGAGACCCAGTACTTC	CASSFRDRGPRQETQYF
NA	TRBV30	few	TRBJ1-6	TGTGCCTGGAGTGTGCAGGGGAATTCACCCCTCCACTTT	CAWSVQGNSPLHF
NA	TRBV7-3	NA	TRBJ2-6	TGTGCCAGCAGCTTAGAGGGCCCTGGGGCCAACGTCCTGACTTTC	CASSLEGPGANVLTF
NA	TRBV11-1	few	TRBJ2-5	TGTGCCAGCAGTCGACAGGACCAAGAGACCCAGTACTTC	CASSRQDQETQYF
TRBD2	TRBV24-1	NA	TRBJ2-3	TGTGCCACCAGTGGAAGCGGGACCTGGGGCACAGATACGCAGTATTTT	CATSGSGTWGTDTQYF
TRBD2	TRBV7-2	NA	TRBJ2-1	TGTGCCAGCAGCTATACTAGCGGGAGCTCCTACAATGAGCAGTTCTTC	CASSYTSGSSYNEQFF
TRBD2	TRBV27	once	TRBJ2-1	TGTGCCAGCAGTTTGGGGAGGGTGACCTACAATGAGCAGTTCTTC	CASSLGRVTYNEQFF
TRBD1	TRBV7-9	NA	TRBJ2-1	TGTGCCAGCAGAGGGACAGGGGGGAAAGAGCAGTTCTTC	CASRGTGGKEQFF
NA	TRBV5-1	NA	TRBJ2-2	TGCGCCAGCAGCTTGGGTTCGGTAGGCACCGGGGAGCTGTTTTTT	CASSLGSVGTGELFF
NA	TRBV6-1	NA	TRBJ2-3	TGTGCCAGCAGGCAGGGGACAGATACGCAGTATTTT	CASRQGTDTQYF
NA	TRBV7-9	NA	TRBJ2-1	TGTGCCAGCAGCTTAGTTCCAGCGGTCTACAATGAGCAGTTCTTC	CASSLVPAVYNEQFF
NA	TRBV5-6	NA	TRBJ1-5	TGTGCCAGCAGCTTAGCCCCCCATCAGCCCCAGCATTTT	CASSLAPHQPQHF
NA	TRBV21-1	NA	TRBJ2-1	TGTGCCAGCAGCTTCCCCCTAGCGGGAGGCTTCAATGAGCAGTTCTTC	CASSFPLAGGFNEQFF
NA	TRBV6-4	NA	TRBJ2-1	TGTGCCAGCAGTGTAGAGGGCGGGGAGGTTAGTGAGCAGTTCTTC	CASSVEGGEVSEQFF
NA	TRBV6-9	large	TRBJ2-5	TGTGCCAGCAGTCCGCCAGCGGAGACCCAGTACTTC	CASSPPAETQYF
TRBD1	TRBV27	NA	TRBJ1-1	TGTGCCAGCAGTTATAGGGACAGGTGGAGGGCTTTCTTT	CASSYRDRWRAFF
NA	TRBV30	NA	TRBJ2-1	TGTGCCTGGAGACGAACGGGACCCCCACTCAATGAGCAGTTCTTC	CAWRRTGPPLNEQFF
NA	TRBV6-5	NA	TRBJ1-2	TGTGCCAGCAGTTCACGGACAGTTGGCTACACCTTC	CASSSRTVGYTF
NA	TRBV29-1	NA	TRBJ1-5	TGCAGCGTTGTAACAGCAGATAGCAATCAGCCCCAGCATTTT	CSVVTADSNQPQHF
NA	TRBV6-5	NA	TRBJ1-6	TGTGCCAGCAGTTACTCACCAGTACCCAATTCACCCCTCCACTTT	CASSYSPVPNSPLHF
NA	TRBV29-1	NA	TRBJ2-3	TGCAGCGTTGGTGGGACCGTCACAGATACGCAGTATTTT	CSVGGTVTDTQYF
NA	TRBV19	NA	TRBJ2-7	TGTGCCAGTAGCCGATATATCACTAGTAGTAGCGAGCAGTACTTC	CASSRYITSSSEQYF
NA	TRBV7-9	NA	TRBJ2-1	TGTGCCAGCAGCTTTCAGGGGTTAGTTTACAATGAGCAGTTCTTC	CASSFQGLVYNEQFF
NA	TRBV7-2	NA	TRBJ2-1	TGTGCCAGCAGCCGAAGGGGGGCAGCAGGTCGCAATGAGCAGTTCTTC	CASSRRGAAGRNEQFF
NA	TRBV11-3	NA	TRBJ1-2	TGTGCCAGCAGCTTAGATTCGCAGCACTACTATGGCTACACCTTC	CASSLDSQHYYGYTF
NA	TRBV28	NA	TRBJ2-7	TGTGCCAGCAGTCCCGGATCAACAGTGACGCAGTACTTC	CASSPGSTVTQYF
NA	TRBV2	NA	TRBJ2-5	TGTGCCAGCAGGTTCGAGGGGGGACAAGAGACCCAGTACTTC	CASRFEGGQETQYF
TRBD2	TRBV29-1	NA	TRBJ2-1	TGCAGCGTTGAAGTAGGGACTAGCGGAAACTACAATGAGCAGTTCTTC	CSVEVGTSGNYNEQFF
NA	TRBV11-2	NA	TRBJ1-2	TGTGCCAGCAGCTCTGGTGGGCCCTGGGGCTACACCTTC	CASSSGGPWGYTF
TRBD1	TRBV10-2	NA	TRBJ1-4	TGCGCCAGCAGACAGGGGCGCGCTGCGGAAAAACTGTTTTTT	CASRQGRAAEKLFF
NA	TRBV9	few	TRBJ1-2	TGTGCCAGCAGCGTAGGGGGGGGGTTCATGGGCTATGGCTACACCTTC	CASSVGGGFMGYGYTF
TRBD1	TRBV3-1	NA	TRBJ1-6	TGTGCCAGCAGCCGTAGGACAGGGAGTCTTGGACCCCTCCACTTT	CASSRRTGSLGPLHF
TRBD1	TRBV4-2	NA	TRBJ1-1	TGTGCCAGCAGCCAAGTCGGACAGGAGAACACTGAAGCTTTCTTT	CASSQVGQENTEAFF
NA	TRBV6-2/TRBV6-3	NA	TRBJ2-3	TGTGCCAGCCGACTTGCAGATACGCAGTATTTT	CASRLADTQYF
NA	TRBV3-1	NA	TRBJ1-1	TGTGCCAGCAGCCAAGTGGGGGGAACTGAAGCTTTCTTT	CASSQVGGTEAFF
NA	TRBV11-2	NA	TRBJ1-5	TGTGCCAGCAGCCTACAGGGAGATCAGCCCCAGCATTTT	CASSLQGDQPQHF
NA	TRBV7-9	NA	TRBJ1-1	TGTGCCAGCAGCTTAGTTATTTTAGGTGCCAAAGCTTTCTTT	CASSLVILGAKAFF
NA	TRBV6-5	NA	TRBJ2-3	TGTGCCAGCAGTTACGGGCCTTATACGCAGTATTTT	CASSYGPYTQYF
NA	TRBV30	NA	TRBJ2-2	TGTGCCTGGAGACTTCACACCGGGGAGCTGTTTTTT	CAWRLHTGELFF
NA	TRBV20-1	NA	TRBJ1-5	TGCAGTCTGCGCGGCAGTGGGGACACTAGCAATCAGCCCCAGCATTTT	CSLRGSGDTSNQPQHF
NA	TRBV12-3/TRBV12-4	NA	TRBJ1-4	TGTGCCAGCAGTCCTCGAGCTAATGAAAAACTGTTTTTT	CASSPRANEKLFF